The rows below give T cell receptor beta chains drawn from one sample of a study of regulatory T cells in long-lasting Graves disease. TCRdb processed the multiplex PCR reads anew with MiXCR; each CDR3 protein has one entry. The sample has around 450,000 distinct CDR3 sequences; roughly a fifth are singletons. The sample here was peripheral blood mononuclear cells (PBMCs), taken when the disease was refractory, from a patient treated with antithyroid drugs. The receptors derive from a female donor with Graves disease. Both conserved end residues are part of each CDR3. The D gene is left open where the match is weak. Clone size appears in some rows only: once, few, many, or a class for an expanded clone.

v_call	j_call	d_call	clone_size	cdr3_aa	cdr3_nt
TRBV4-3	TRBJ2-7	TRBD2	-	CASSQEGGWPYEQYF	TGCGCCAGCAGCCAAGAGGGGGGGTGGCCCTACGAGCAGTACTTC
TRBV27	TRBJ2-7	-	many	CASSPRGPYEQYF	TGTGCCAGCAGCCCACGCGGACCCTACGAGCAGTACTTC
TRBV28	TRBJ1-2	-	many	CASSLYPDTGFYTF	TGTGCCAGCAGTTTATATCCGGACACGGGGTTCTACACCTTC
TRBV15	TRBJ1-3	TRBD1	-	CATSGGQVSGNTIYF	TGTGCCACCAGCGGGGGACAGGTCTCTGGAAACACCATATATTTT
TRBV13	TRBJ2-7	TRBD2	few	CASSSGLADTYEQYF	TGTGCCAGCAGCTCGGGACTAGCGGACACCTACGAGCAGTACTTC
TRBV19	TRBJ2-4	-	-	CASTWQGSKNIQYF	TGTGCCAGTACTTGGCAGGGGTCCAAAAACATTCAGTACTTC
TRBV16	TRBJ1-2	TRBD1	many	CASSHWDRVDYGYTF	TGTGCCAGCAGCCACTGGGACAGGGTTGACTATGGCTACACCTTC
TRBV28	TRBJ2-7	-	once	CASIRGGYEQYF	TGTGCCAGCATCCGAGGGGGGTACGAGCAGTACTTC
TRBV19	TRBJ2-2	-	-	CASTPTDPRPTGELFF	TGTGCCAGTACCCCGACCGACCCTCGGCCCACCGGGGAGCTGTTTTTT
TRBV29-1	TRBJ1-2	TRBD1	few	CSVEDRVEGYTF	TGCAGCGTCGAGGACAGGGTGGAAGGCTACACCTTC
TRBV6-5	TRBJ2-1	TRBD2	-	CASSLSGTSGKKQKFF	TGTGCCAGCAGTTTATCCGGGACTAGCGGGAAAAAACAGAAGTTCTTC
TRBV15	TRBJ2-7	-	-	CATSREDSYEQYF	TGTGCCACCAGCAGAGAAGACAGCTACGAGCAGTACTTC
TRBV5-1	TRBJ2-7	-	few	CASSSTKYEQYF	TGCGCCAGCAGCTCGACTAAGTACGAGCAGTACTTC
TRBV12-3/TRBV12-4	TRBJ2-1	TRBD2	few	CASSFGGRAANEQFF	TGTGCCAGCAGTTTTGGCGGGAGGGCCGCCAATGAGCAGTTCTTC
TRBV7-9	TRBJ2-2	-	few	CASSLWGDRTGELFF	TGTGCCAGCAGCTTGTGGGGGGATCGCACCGGGGAGCTGTTTTTT
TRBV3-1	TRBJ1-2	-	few	CASSPDGGPYGYTF	TGTGCCAGCAGCCCAGACGGGGGACCCTATGGCTACACCTTC
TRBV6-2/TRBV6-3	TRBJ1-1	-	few	CASSYSSDVTKNAEAFF	TGTGCCAGCAGTTACTCCTCGGACGTAACTAAGAACGCTGAAGCTTTCTTT
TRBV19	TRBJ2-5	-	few	CASSMLPSLGETQYF	TGTGCCAGTAGTATGCTTCCCTCCCTGGGAGAGACCCAGTACTTC
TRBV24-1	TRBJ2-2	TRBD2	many	CATSDPLGAGVGELFF	TGTGCCACCAGTGATCCGCTAGGGGCGGGGGTCGGGGAGCTGTTTTTT
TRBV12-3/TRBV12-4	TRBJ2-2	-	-	CASSSLTVNTGELFF	TGTGCCAGCAGTTCCCTAACAGTGAACACCGGGGAGCTGTTTTTT
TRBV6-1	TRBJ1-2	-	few	CASSQSSNYGYTF	TGTGCCAGCAGTCAGTCTTCTAACTATGGCTACACCTTC
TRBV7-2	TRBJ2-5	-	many	CASSFGWGGRQETQYF	TGTGCCAGCAGCTTCGGTTGGGGCGGAAGACAAGAGACCCAGTACTTC
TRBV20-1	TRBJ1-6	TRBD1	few	CSGQGSNNSPLHF	TGCTCGGGACAGGGGAGCAATAATTCACCCCTCCACTTT
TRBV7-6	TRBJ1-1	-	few	CASSLALKGSRTNTEAFF	TGTGCCAGCAGCTTAGCGCTAAAGGGTTCCCGGACGAACACTGAAGCTTTCTTT
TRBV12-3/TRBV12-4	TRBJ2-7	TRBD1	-	CASSQIGTGVYEQYF	TGTGCCAGCAGTCAGATCGGGACAGGGGTGTACGAGCAGTACTTC
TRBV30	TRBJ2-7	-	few	CAYKGEYEQYF	TGTGCCTACAAAGGGGAATACGAGCAGTACTTC
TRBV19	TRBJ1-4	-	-	CASRGDFDEKLFF	TGTGCCAGTAGAGGGGATTTCGATGAAAAACTGTTTTTT
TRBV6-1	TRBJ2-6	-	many	CASSKRGSGANVLTF	TGTGCCAGCAGTAAGAGGGGTTCTGGGGCCAACGTCCTGACTTTC
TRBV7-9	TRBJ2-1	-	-	CASSSGVAGEQFF	TGTGCCAGCAGCTCCGGGGTCGCTGGGGAGCAGTTCTTC
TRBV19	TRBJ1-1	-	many	CASSIRNTEAFF	TGTGCCAGTAGCATCAGAAACACTGAAGCTTTCTTT
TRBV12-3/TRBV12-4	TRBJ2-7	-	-	CASSLSYYEQYF	TGTGCCAGCAGTTTATCCTACTACGAGCAGTACTTC
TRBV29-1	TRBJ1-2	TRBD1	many	CSAGTGEVYTF	TGCAGTGCCGGGACAGGGGAGGTCTACACCTTC
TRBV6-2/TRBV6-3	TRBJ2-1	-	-	CASSYRLAWSYNEQFF	TGTGCCAGCAGTTACCGATTGGCTTGGTCCTACAATGAGCAGTTCTTC
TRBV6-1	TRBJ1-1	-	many	CASSEAIPTEAFF	TGTGCCAGCAGTGAAGCGATCCCTACTGAAGCTTTCTTT
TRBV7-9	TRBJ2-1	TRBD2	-	CASSKGTSGFSYNEQFF	TGTGCCAGCAGCAAGGGGACTAGCGGGTTCTCCTACAATGAGCAGTTCTTC
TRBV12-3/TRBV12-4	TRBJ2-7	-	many	CASSRRTEGTYEQYF	TGTGCCAGCAGCCGGAGGACAGAGGGTACCTACGAGCAGTACTTC
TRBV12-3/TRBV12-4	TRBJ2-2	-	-	CASSLHSMGISTGELFF	TGTGCCAGCAGTCTTCACTCCATGGGGATAAGCACCGGGGAGCTGTTTTTT
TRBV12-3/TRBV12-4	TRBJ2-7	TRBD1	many	CASRGTQGGSYEQYF	TGTGCCAGCAGGGGTACACAGGGGGGTTCCTACGAGCAGTACTTC
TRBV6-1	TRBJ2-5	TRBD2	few	CASRSSGATQETQYF	TGTGCCAGCAGGAGTAGCGGGGCTACCCAAGAGACCCAGTACTTC
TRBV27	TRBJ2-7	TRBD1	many	CASSPRDRLLQTSYEQYF	TGTGCCAGCAGTCCCCGGGACAGACTTCTTCAAACCTCCTACGAGCAGTACTTC
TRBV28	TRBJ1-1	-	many	CASSLSGVGAFF	TGTGCCAGCAGTTTATCAGGGGTTGGAGCTTTCTTT